This TCR beta chain was captured in a study of molecular identifiers for immune sequencing clone quantification. The germline V gene encodes CDR1 LGHDT and CDR2 YNNKEL (reference sequence). Trimming pared 4 bases from V and 5 bases from J, leaving 18 bases between. CDR3 length: 15 residues. In preparing bulk TCR libraries, previously described methods and listed TCR primers were used. TCRdb re-called the PCR reads through MiXCR, storing one row per CDR3 protein. The sample lists more than 300,000 distinct CDR3 sequences, about 20% occurring once. This clonotype was seen repeatedly, ten times or more. CD8+CD4-CCR7+CD45RA+ cells were sorted as naive CD8 T cells.

The V gene is TRBV3-1, the J gene TRBJ2-7; D may correspond to TRBD1 or TRBD2 (6 bases each). Sequenced: naive CD8+ T cells from blood, with Jurkat cell RNA spiked in. As for subset: FACS-sorted CD8+CD4-CCR7+CD45RA+ naive T cells. This sequence originates from a human donor in good health. Some libraries in this study had Jurkat cell RNA spiked in. The CDR3 nucleotides are TGTGCCAGCAGCCTCTCCTGGGGGGCGCAGGACGAGCAGTACTTC. Protein product: CASSLSWGAQDEQYF.